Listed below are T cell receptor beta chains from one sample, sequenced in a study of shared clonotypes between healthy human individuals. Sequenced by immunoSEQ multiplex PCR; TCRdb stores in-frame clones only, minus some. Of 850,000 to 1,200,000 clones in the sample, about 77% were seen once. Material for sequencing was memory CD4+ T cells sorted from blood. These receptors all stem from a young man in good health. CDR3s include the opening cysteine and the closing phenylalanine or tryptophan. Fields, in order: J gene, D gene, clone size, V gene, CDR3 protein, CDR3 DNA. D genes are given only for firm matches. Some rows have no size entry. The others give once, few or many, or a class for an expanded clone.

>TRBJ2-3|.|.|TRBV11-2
CASSFGGVTDTQYF
TGTGCCAGCAGCTTTGGGGGAGTAACAGATACGCAGTATTTT
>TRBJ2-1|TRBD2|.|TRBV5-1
CASSYGTSGSKYNEQFF
TGCGCCAGCAGCTACGGGACTAGCGGGAGTAAGTACAATGAGCAGTTCTTC
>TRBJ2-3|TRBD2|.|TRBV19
CASSISRSGLAGALEAAQYF
TGTGCCAGTAGTATCTCGCGTTCGGGGCTAGCGGGAGCCCTGGAAGCCGCGCAGTATTTT
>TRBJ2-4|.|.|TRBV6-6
CASSYYPEEAKNIQYF
TGTGCCAGCAGTTACTACCCGGAGGAAGCCAAAAACATTCAGTACTTC
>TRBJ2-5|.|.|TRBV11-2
CASSLREETQYF
TGTGCCAGCAGCTTACGGGAAGAGACCCAGTACTTC
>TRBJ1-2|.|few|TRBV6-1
CASTGGVNYGYTF
TGTGCCAGCACCGGAGGGGTGAACTATGGCTACACCTTC
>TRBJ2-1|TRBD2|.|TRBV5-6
CASSSASGGAQSYNEQFF
TGTGCCAGCAGCTCGGCTAGCGGGGGGGCCCAATCCTACAATGAGCAGTTCTTC
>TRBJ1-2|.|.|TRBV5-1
CASSLEMGARPNYGYTF
TGCGCCAGCAGCTTGGAAATGGGGGCCAGACCCAACTATGGCTACACCTTC
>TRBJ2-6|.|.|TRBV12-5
CPSRRNVLTF
TGTCCCTCTAGGCGAAACGTCCTGACTTTC
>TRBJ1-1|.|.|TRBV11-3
CASSLGPGTEAFF
TGTGCCAGCAGCTTAGGCCCCGGCACTGAAGCTTTCTTT
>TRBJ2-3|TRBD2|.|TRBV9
CASSPRTSGGQQYF
TGTGCCAGCAGCCCTCGGACTAGCGGGGGACAACAGTATTTT
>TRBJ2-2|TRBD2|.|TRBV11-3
CASSSRSGTGELFF
TGTGCCAGCAGCTCCCGTAGCGGGACCGGGGAGCTGTTTTTT
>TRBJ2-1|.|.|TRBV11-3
CASSLGPDNEQFF
TGTGCCAGCAGCTTAGGGCCGGACAATGAGCAGTTCTTC
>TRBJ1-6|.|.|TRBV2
CASSAGPLSSPLHF
TGTGCCAGCAGTGCGGGACCGCTCTCTTCACCCCTCCACTTT
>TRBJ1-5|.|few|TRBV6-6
CATGGADQPQHF
TGTGCCACCGGCGGGGCGGACCAGCCCCAGCATTTT
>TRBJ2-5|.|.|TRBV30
CAWSVGGSMKTQYF
TGTGCCTGGAGTGTAGGGGGGTCGATGAAGACCCAGTACTTC
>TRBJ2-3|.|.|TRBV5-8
CASSSEGTRTDTQYF
TGTGCCAGCAGCTCTGAGGGGACCCGCACAGATACGCAGTATTTT
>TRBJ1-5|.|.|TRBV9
CASSVDPTADQPQHF
TGTGCCAGCAGCGTAGATCCAACAGCCGATCAGCCCCAGCATTTT
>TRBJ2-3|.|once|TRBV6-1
CASSGGTAGPSTDTQYF
TGTGCCAGCAGTGGGGGAACTGCGGGCCCTAGCACAGATACGCAGTATTTT
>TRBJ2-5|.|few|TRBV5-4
CASSLTGGGETQYF
TGTGCCAGCAGCCTAACAGGCGGGGGCGAGACCCAGTACTTC
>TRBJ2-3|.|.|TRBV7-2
CASSLVSGGTRNTDTQYF
TGTGCCAGCAGCTTAGTTTCGGGGGGCACACGAAACACAGATACGCAGTATTTT
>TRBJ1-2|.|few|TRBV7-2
CASSQGRGRSPLLRGYTF
TGTGCCAGCTCCCAAGGGAGGGGACGGTCCCCCTTATTAAGGGGCTACACCTTC
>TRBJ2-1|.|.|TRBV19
CASSMDHGEQFF
TGTGCCAGTAGTATGGATCACGGAGAGCAGTTCTTC
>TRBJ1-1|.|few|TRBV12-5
CASGPPQANTEAFF
TGTGCTAGTGGCCCGCCGCAAGCGAACACTGAAGCTTTCTTT
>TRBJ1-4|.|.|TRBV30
CAWSAGKKKKLFF
TGTGCCTGGAGTGCGGGGAAGAAGAAAAAACTGTTTTTT
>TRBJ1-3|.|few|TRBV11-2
CASSLGTTLSGNTIYF
TGTGCCAGCAGTTTAGGGACGACACTCTCTGGAAACACCATATATTTT
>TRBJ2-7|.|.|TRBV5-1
CASSLPTGSYEQYF
TGCGCCAGCAGCCTCCCGACCGGCTCCTACGAGCAGTACTTC
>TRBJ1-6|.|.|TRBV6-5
CASRGFRDNSPLHF
TGTGCCAGTCGGGGGTTCAGGGATAATTCACCCCTCCACTTT
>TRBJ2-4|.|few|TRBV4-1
CASSQDTDLAKNIQYF
TGCGCCAGCAGCCAAGATACAGATCTAGCCAAAAACATTCAGTACTTC
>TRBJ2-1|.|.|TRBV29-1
CSVAGTKGNEQFF
TGCAGCGTAGCCGGGACAAAAGGTAATGAGCAGTTCTTC
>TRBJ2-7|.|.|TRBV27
CASSPGLAYEQYF
TGTGCCAGCAGTCCCGGACTTGCCTACGAGCAGTACTTC
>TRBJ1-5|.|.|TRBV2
CASLRGAGQPQHF
TGTGCCAGCTTGAGAGGGGCGGGTCAGCCCCAGCATTTT
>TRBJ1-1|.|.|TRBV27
CASSWDARNTEAFF
TGTGCCAGCAGCTGGGACGCTCGGAACACTGAAGCTTTCTTT